This record covers a single T cell receptor beta chain. The junction had 3 bases not matched to a gene; V was cut back by 10 bases and J by 2 bases. In germline, CDR1 is MNHEY, CDR2 SMNVEV (reference sequence). The CDR3 has 12 residues. The sample originates from a study of blood T cell repertoires in COVID-19. Repertoires were generated with immunoSEQ multiplex PCR, while TCRdb's copy carries only in-frame clones and drops some. This table has about 210,000 clones, about 85% appearing once. Sample: PBMCs or T cells enriched from blood (not recorded which). This TCR derives from a woman in her thirties or forties in a cohort exposed to, infected with or recovered from COVID-19 (not recorded which). The chain has TRBV27 and TRBJ1-1; 8 positions match TRBD1. As DNA, the CDR3 is TGTGCCACACAGGGGGGTAACACTGAAGCTTTCTTT. This translates into CATQGGNTEAFF.